This TCR beta chain was obtained from a study of T cell clusters in autoimmune cytopenias (dated by TCRdb to the late 2010s). With regard to the full study: Per sample, TRB sequencing gave a median depth of about 53,000 reads and a median of about 2,300 distinct TRB clonotypes. Peripheral blood TRB and IGH repertoires were sequenced in autoimmune cytopenia patients at active disease and during treatment follow-up, alongside healthy, CLL and autoimmune hepatitis controls. The goal of the study was to determine whether autoimmune cytopenia patients have a disease-specific immune repertoire signature that could serve as a blood-based biomarker. Study-level results and caveats: Compared with active autoimmune hepatitis patients, healthy donors had almost three times as many exclusive TRB clusters, a finding consistent with an autoimmunity-wide signature. The cluster-lack signature was not observed for secondary cytopenia versus CLL, as the signature was apparently masked by the dominant lymphoma-associated repertoire. The T cell clusters were only ever defined in silico, so experimental validation of their functional role was still needed. TRB repertoire shifts, with less even repertoires observed in secondary cytopenia and CLL, were mostly attributed to lymphoma bias rather than autoimmunity. The GLIPH analysis suggested a lack of physiological T cell clusters in primary autoimmune cytopenia patients, since roughly 50 clusters were exclusive to healthy donors whereas about 18 were exclusive to patients.

Per sample, approximately 270 ng of peripheral blood genomic DNA, tens of thousands of genome equivalents, was used for TRB amplification. Reading from cysteine to phenylalanine, the CDR3 counts 12 amino acids. DNA was not recorded. CDR1 and CDR2 (MNHNS, SASEGT) derive from the germline V gene. Multiplex PCR with a touch-down protocol amplified TRB rearrangements, with the TRB-A and TRB-B primer pools combined in a single tube. Illumina adapters and sample indices were attached to the amplicons through two consecutive PCR reactions using Phusion HS II polymerase. The amplicons were purified from gel with the NucleoSpin Gel and PCR Clean-up kit, after which the amplicons were quantified by Qubit and checked for quality on an Agilent 2100 Bioanalyzer. Sequencing of the libraries was done on an Illumina MiSeq with paired-end, single-indexed, 600-cycle runs. Processing in the source paper ran as follows. MiXCR version 2.1.12 with the default MiXCR reference library was used to align and assemble TRB reads. A clone was defined by each unique CDR3 nucleotide sequence, and analysis was restricted to productive sequences with at least two reads. Alpha-parameterized diversity profiles (alpha 0 to 5), including the Shannon (alpha 1) and Simpson (alpha 2) indices, were computed with an R script to assess repertoire diversity. The tcR package was used to compute combinatorial TRB VJ usage, which was then compared between cohorts by principal component analysis with ade4. TCRbeta CDR3s were clustered with GLIPH on cohort pairs matched by age and read depth, and cluster frequencies were compared by Wilcoxon test. TCRdb reprocessed the reads, and each CDR3 protein sequence is entered once, without DNA. TCRdb's processing, not the authors' own work, is the source of the V and J calls. The table held for this sample gives about 3,600 distinct CDR3 sequences. The ten largest make up roughly 15% of the sample.

Points on this clonotype: It has no known antigen specificity.

The TCR was taken from a human donor with an autoimmune cytopenia or autoimmune hepatitis (not recorded which). Sequencing was carried out using peripheral blood. This sequence uses TRBV6-1 and TRBJ2-5; the D call of TRBD1 rests on TCRdb alone, since no DNA is present to check it. The CDR3 is CASRQGGETQYF.